What follows describes a single T cell receptor (beta chain). These data originate in a study of blood T cell repertoires in COVID-19. With 9 bases clipped from V and 15 bases from J, the junction kept 3 bases outside the gene matches. This CDR3 contains 9 residues. The V gene's germline CDR1 is LNHDA and CDR2 SQIVND (reference sequence). Libraries were prepared by immunoSEQ multiplex PCR; TCRdb keeps only in-frame clonotypes and omits some of them. The repertoire holds about 280,000 clones, around 85% seen once, with under 7% in the top ten. The receptor was isolated from a woman aged 40 to 55 who had recovered from COVID-19. The V and J genes are TRBV19 and TRBJ2-4, with TRBD1 matching over 9 bases. The sequenced sample was PBMCs or T cells enriched from blood (not recorded which). CDR3 DNA: TGTGCCAGGACAGGGGGTTGGTACTTC. Translated: CARTGGWYF. The full variable domain, with the rest looked up from reference TRBV19 and TRBJ2-4, is DGGITQSPKYLFRKEGQNVTLSCEQNLNHDAMYWYRQDPGQGLRLIYYSQIVNDFQKGDIAEGYSVSREKKESFPLTVTSAQKNPTAFYLCARTGGWYFGAGTRLSVL.